The 13 T cell receptor beta chains reported below all come from one sample, sequenced in a study of blood T cells in healthy people across ages. Next came a second PCR, run for roughly 7 to 12 cycles, which used a sample-barcoded 5' primer along with a J-beta primer mix. TCRdb redid the calling of the 5' RACE reads with MiXCR, one entry per CDR3 protein. The sample includes some 710,000 distinct CDR3 sequences, about 45% seen only once; the top ten take around 18%. Sequencing was carried out using blood. These receptors came from a man aged 80 or over in good health.

This clonotype was counted at least ten times. This chain uses TRBV24-1 with TRBJ2-7; no definite D call. Looked up from germline, CDR1 is KGHDR and CDR2 is SFDVKD. The CDR3 has 15 amino acids. V was pared by 4 bases and J by 6 bases, with 18 bases between. The CDR3 sequence: CATSETGLDRPEQYF. As DNA, the CDR3 is TGTGCCACCAGTGAAACGGGCCTCGACCGCCCCGAGCAGTACTTC.

V gene TRBV5-1 combines with J gene TRBJ2-2; a possible D gene is TRBD2 (5 bases). V was shortened by 1 base and J by 5 bases, with 12 bases between the two germline ends. The CDR3 has 15 residues. Per germline, CDR1 SGHRS and CDR2 YFSETQ. The CDR3 DNA follows: TGCGCCAGCAGCTTGTCCGGAGGCGCTACCGGGGAGCTGTTTTTT. This gives the protein CASSLSGGATGELFF.

The V gene is TRBV29-1, the J gene TRBJ2-4; D may be TRBD1 (5 bases). The DNA end is a closer match to TRBJ2-7, so the J assignment may be wrong. The CDR3 runs to 13 residues. CDR1 is SQVTM and CDR2 is ANQGSEA in the germline V gene. The CDR3 loop is CSGISRQPLEQYF. The CDR3 nucleotides are TGCAGCGGGATCTCGAGACAGCCTCTCGAGCAGTACTTC.

This clonotype occurred a few times. CDR3 residues: CSAREAGVTYEQYF. The CDR3, as DNA: TGCAGTGCTAGGGAAGCGGGAGTAACCTACGAGCAGTACTTC. The chain joins TRBV20-1 to TRBJ2-7, with TRBD2 identical over 8 bases. Germline lookup yields CDR1 DFQATT and CDR2 SNEGSKA (reference sequence). The CDR3 is made up of 14 amino acids. V was clipped by 3 bases and J by 2 bases; unmatched bases: 6.

A few counts support this clonotype. V gene TRBV20-1 combines with J gene TRBJ2-1, with D uncertain. Trimming pared 8 bases from V and 5 bases from J, leaving 22 bases between. CDR3 length: 15 amino acids. The germline CDR1 and CDR2 sequences are DFQATT and SNEGSKA (reference sequence). The CDR3 bases are TGCAGTCCCGCAATAGGACGGCCCCTAAACAATGAGCAGTTCTTC. Amino acids: CSPAIGRPLNNEQFF.

This clonotype occurred a few times. This chain connects TRBV10-3 to TRBJ2-3, with 8 bases aligning to TRBD2. The germline CDR1 and CDR2 sequences are ENHRY and SYGVKD. The CDR3 loop spans 13 amino acids. Unmatched junction bases numbered 6, after V lost 7 bases and J lost 6 bases. The CDR3 spells CAITGGPMDTQYF. In nucleotides, the CDR3 is TGTGCCATCACGGGAGGGCCTATGGATACGCAGTATTTT.

The gene calls are TRBV29-1 and TRBJ2-1, with a weak D call TRBD2 (6 bases). The V and J ends lost 3 bases and 15 bases respectively, with 15 bases between them. The CDR3 sequence is 11 residues long. CDR1 is SQVTM and CDR2 is ANQGSEA in the germline V gene. Here the CDR3 DNA reads TGCAGCGTTGAGCGGGGCAACATTCGGTTCTTC. Protein: CSVERGNIRFF.

This sequence joins TRBV6-2 or TRBV6-3 and TRBJ2-7; 11 positions match TRBD2. The germline V gene encodes CDR1 MNHEY and CDR2 SVGEGT. The V gene end was trimmed by 2 bases and the J gene end by 3 bases; junction bases not matched to a gene: 3. The CDR3 is 15 amino acids. This CDR3 reads CASSYVTSGDYEQYF. The CDR3 nucleotides read TGTGCCAGCAGTTACGTGACTAGCGGGGACTACGAGCAGTACTTC.

This clonotype has only a few counts. V gene TRBV13 combines with J gene TRBJ2-5, with TRBD2 identical over 8 bases. V was pared by 3 bases and J by 4 bases, with 4 bases of the junction left unmatched. Germline lookup yields CDR1 PRHDT and CDR2 FYEKMQ (reference sequence). The CDR3 totals 14 residues. CDR3 amino acids: CASSFGAGAETQYF. The CDR3 bases are TGTGCCAGCAGCTTCGGAGCGGGAGCAGAGACCCAGTACTTC.

The CDR3 DNA reads TGTGCCAGCAGCCAAGGCGTTAAAGAGACCCAGTACTTC. Translation gives CASSQGVKETQYF. The chain links TRBV3-1 to TRBJ2-5; D remains ambiguous. V was pared by 1 base and J by 3 bases, with 6 bases between. Germline CDR1 is LGHDT and CDR2 is YNNKEL (reference sequence). The length of the CDR3 is 13 residues.

The rearrangement uses TRBV30 and TRBJ2-3; 7 positions agree with TRBD2. Germline CDR1 GTSNPN, CDR2 SVGIG (reference sequence). CDR3 length: 15 amino acids. V gave up 2 bases and J gave up 3 bases; unmatched junction bases: 8. The CDR3 region has the DNA TGTGCCTGGAGTCCAGGACTAGTCATTACAGATACGCAGTATTTT. Translation gives CAWSPGLVITDTQYF.

This chain connects TRBV20-1 to TRBJ2-1; 7 nucleotides align to TRBD2. Germline V gives CDR1 DFQATT, CDR2 SNEGSKA (reference sequence). The length of the CDR3 is 14 residues. J gave up 10 bases and V 1 base, and 10 bases lay outside the gene matches. CDR3: CSARGGGSGHEQFF. The DNA of the CDR3 is TGCAGTGCTAGAGGGGGCGGGAGTGGTCACGAGCAGTTCTTC.

The count of this clonotype is one. This chain links TRBV29-1 with TRBJ2-5; 9 bases align to TRBD1. V was pared by 7 bases and J by 0 bases, with 6 bases of the junction left unmatched. The CDR3 has 14 amino acids. CDR1 SQVTM and CDR2 ANQGSEA come from the germline V gene. The CDR3 spells CSAPGTGYQETQYF. The CDR3 nucleotides read TGCAGCGCCCCCGGGACAGGGTACCAAGAGACCCAGTACTTC.